This TCR beta chain was recovered during a study of blood T cell repertoires in COVID-19. At the level of the study: Samples representing acute and convalescent COVID-19 were sourced from the United States, Italy and Spain.

Method: immunoSEQ multiplex PCR; TCRdb's copy keeps in-frame clones and lacks some. The sample contains over 100,000 clones, around nine tenths of which appear only once. CDR1 SNHLY and CDR2 FYNNEI come from the germline V gene. The CDR3 has 17 residues. After removal of 6 bases from V and 2 bases from J, the junction contained 7 bases not matched to a gene. The sequence was collected from a woman in her 70s with COVID-19, enrolled during active disease. Sequences were obtained from peripheral blood. The rearrangement joins TRBV2 to TRBJ2-1; TRBD2 agrees at 13 bases. Here the CDR3 DNA reads TGTGCCAGCAGACGGCGGACTAGCGGGGGCACCTACAATGAGCAGTTCTTC. As protein: CASRRRTSGGTYNEQFF.